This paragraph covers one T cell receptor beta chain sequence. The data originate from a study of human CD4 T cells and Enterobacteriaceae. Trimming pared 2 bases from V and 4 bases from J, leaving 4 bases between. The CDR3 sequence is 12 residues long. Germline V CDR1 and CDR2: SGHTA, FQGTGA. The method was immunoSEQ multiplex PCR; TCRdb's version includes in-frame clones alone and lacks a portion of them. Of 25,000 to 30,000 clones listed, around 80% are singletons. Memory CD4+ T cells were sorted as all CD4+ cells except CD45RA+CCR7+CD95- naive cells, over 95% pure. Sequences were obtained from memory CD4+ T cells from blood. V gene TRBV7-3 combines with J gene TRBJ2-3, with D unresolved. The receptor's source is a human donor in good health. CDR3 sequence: CASSLFPDTQYF. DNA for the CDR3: TGTGCCAGCAGCTTATTTCCAGATACGCAGTATTTT.